These T cell receptor beta chains were read from a single sample in a study of blood T cell repertoires in COVID-19. TCRdb's table, derived via immunoSEQ multiplex PCR, lists solely in-frame clones and lacks some. This table has 55,000 or so clones, approximately 82% appearing once. The sequencing input was peripheral blood. These receptors came from a human donor in a cohort sampled during active or convalescent COVID-19. The CDR3 runs from the conserved cysteine through the conserved F or W.

J gene: TRBJ1-2; V gene: TRBV7-2; CDR3 protein: CASSLTQTNYGYTF
J gene: TRBJ2-1; V gene: TRBV6-2/TRBV6-3; CDR3 protein: CASSYSGLAGVYNEQFF
J gene: TRBJ2-1; V gene: TRBV20-1; CDR3 protein: CSASNSANNEQFF
J gene: TRBJ1-1; V gene: TRBV19; CDR3 protein: CASSLNRGRRNTEAFF
J gene: TRBJ2-7; V gene: TRBV5-8; CDR3 protein: CASSTHQGRYEQYF
J gene: TRBJ1-1; V gene: TRBV12-3/TRBV12-4; CDR3 protein: CASSLREDTEAFF
J gene: TRBJ2-5; V gene: TRBV5-1; CDR3 protein: CASSSQGSQETQYF
J gene: TRBJ2-3; V gene: TRBV6-6; CDR3 protein: CASSYSKDSSTDTQYF
J gene: TRBJ1-4; V gene: TRBV2; CDR3 protein: CASSETGTVGEKLFF
J gene: TRBJ1-4; V gene: TRBV29-1; CDR3 protein: CSVGDNEKLFF
J gene: TRBJ1-2; V gene: TRBV5-4; CDR3 protein: CASSRQGMDYGYTF
J gene: TRBJ1-5; V gene: TRBV6-5; CDR3 protein: CASSYWTGQPQHF
J gene: TRBJ2-5; V gene: TRBV14; CDR3 protein: CASSQERTSSVQETQYF
J gene: TRBJ1-1; V gene: TRBV20-1; CDR3 protein: CSPRGYTEAFF
J gene: TRBJ2-7; V gene: TRBV4-1; CDR3 protein: CASSRSPAGTGTHEQYF
J gene: TRBJ2-5; V gene: TRBV5-1; CDR3 protein: CASSDQGARETQYF
J gene: TRBJ2-3; V gene: TRBV18; CDR3 protein: CASSRTGYDGDTQYF
J gene: TRBJ2-7; V gene: TRBV18; CDR3 protein: CASSRRFSGEPYEQYF
J gene: TRBJ2-1; V gene: TRBV6-5; CDR3 protein: CASGYLGTSGDEQFF
J gene: TRBJ2-2; V gene: TRBV5-6; CDR3 protein: CASSLETGYTGELFF
J gene: TRBJ1-4; V gene: TRBV9; CDR3 protein: CASSVGVGAAEKLFF
J gene: TRBJ1-5; V gene: TRBV2; CDR3 protein: CASTLDRGGNQPQHF
J gene: TRBJ2-3; V gene: TRBV19; CDR3 protein: CASSMRGIQDTQYF